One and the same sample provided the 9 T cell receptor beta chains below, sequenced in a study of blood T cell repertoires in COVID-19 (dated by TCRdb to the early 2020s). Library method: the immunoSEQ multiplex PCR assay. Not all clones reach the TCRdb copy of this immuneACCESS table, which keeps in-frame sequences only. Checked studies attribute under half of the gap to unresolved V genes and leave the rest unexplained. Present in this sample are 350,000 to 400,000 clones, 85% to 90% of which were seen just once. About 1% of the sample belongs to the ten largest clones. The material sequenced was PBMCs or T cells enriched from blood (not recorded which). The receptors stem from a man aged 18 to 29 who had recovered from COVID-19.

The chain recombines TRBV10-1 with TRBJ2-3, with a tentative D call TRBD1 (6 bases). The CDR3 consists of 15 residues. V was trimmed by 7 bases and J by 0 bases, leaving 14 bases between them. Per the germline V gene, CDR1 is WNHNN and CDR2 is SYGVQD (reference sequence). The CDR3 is CASTRGGPSTDTQYF. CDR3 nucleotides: TGCGCCAGCACCAGGGGCGGCCCTAGCACAGATACGCAGTATTTT.

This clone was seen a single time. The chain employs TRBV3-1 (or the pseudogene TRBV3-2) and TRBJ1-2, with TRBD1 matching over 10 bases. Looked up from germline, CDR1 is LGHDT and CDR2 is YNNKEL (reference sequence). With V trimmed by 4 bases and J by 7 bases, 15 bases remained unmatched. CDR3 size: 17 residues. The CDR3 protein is CASSLRGDRGPRSGYTF. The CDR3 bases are TGTGCCAGCAGCCTCCGCGGGGACAGGGGCCCTCGGAGTGGCTACACCTTC.

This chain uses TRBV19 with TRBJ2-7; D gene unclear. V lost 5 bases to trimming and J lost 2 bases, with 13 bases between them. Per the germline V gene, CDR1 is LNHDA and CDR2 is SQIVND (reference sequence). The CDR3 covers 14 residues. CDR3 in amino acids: CASSSSGFPYEQYF. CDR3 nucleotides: TGTGCCAGTAGTTCATCGGGTTTCCCCTACGAGCAGTACTTC.

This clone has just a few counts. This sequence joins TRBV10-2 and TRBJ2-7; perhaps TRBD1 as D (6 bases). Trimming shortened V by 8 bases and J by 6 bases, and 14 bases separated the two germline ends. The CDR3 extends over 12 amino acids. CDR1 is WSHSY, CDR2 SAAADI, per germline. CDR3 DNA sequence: TGCGCCAGCGGTACCAGGGGTGGCGAGCAGTACTTC. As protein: CASGTRGGEQYF.

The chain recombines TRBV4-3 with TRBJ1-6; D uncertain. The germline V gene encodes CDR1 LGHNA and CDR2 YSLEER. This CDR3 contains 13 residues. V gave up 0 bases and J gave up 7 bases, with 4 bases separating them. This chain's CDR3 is CASSQDRNSPLHF. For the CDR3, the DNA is TGCGCCAGCAGCCAAGACAGGAATTCACCCCTCCACTTT.

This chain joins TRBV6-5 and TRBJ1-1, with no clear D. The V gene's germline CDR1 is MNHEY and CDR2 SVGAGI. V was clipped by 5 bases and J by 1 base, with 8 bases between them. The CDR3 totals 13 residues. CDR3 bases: TGTGCCAGCAGTACCACAAGGAACACTGAAGCTTTCTTT. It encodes CASSTTRNTEAFF.

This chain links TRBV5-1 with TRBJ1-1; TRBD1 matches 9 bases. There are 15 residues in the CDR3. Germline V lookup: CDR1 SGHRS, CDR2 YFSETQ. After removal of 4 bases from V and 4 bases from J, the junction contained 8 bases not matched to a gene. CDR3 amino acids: CASSITGTGFTEAFF. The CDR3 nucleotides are TGCGCCAGCAGCATAACCGGGACAGGGTTCACTGAAGCTTTCTTT.

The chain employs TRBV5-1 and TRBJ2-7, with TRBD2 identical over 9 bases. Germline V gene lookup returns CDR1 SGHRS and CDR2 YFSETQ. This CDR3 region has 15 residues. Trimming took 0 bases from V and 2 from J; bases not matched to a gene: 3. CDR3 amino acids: CASSLGTSAAYEQYF. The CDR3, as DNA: TGCGCCAGCAGCTTGGGGACTAGCGCCGCCTACGAGCAGTACTTC.

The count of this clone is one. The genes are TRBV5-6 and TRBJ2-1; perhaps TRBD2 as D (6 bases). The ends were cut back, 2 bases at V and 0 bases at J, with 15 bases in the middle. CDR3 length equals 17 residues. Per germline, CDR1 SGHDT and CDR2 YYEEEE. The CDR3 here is CASSFRSGDGSYNEQFF. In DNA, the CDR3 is TGTGCCAGCAGCTTTCGGTCGGGGGACGGCTCCTACAATGAGCAGTTCTTC.